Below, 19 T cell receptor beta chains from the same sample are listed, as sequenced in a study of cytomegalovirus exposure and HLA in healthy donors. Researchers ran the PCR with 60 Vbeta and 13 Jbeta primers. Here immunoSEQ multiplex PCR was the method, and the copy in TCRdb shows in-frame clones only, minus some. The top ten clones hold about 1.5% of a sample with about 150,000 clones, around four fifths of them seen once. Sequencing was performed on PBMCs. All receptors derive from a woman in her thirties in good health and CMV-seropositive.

The CDR3 loop reads CASSLASGSDEQFF. As DNA, the CDR3 is TGTGCCAGCAGCTTAGCTAGCGGGAGTGATGAGCAGTTCTTC. The J gene is TRBJ2-1, the V gene TRBV11-3, with 10 positions matching TRBD2. The germline V gene encodes CDR1 SGHNT and CDR2 YENEEA. Trimming at V came to 1 base and at J to 8 bases, leaving 2 bases not matched to a gene. This CDR3 is built from 14 residues.

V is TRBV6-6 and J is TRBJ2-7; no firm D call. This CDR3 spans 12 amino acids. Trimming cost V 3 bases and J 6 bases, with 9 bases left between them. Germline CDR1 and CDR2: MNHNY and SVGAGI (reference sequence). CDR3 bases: TGTGCCAGCAGTTATCAGGTGCCCGAGCAGTACTTC. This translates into CASSYQVPEQYF.

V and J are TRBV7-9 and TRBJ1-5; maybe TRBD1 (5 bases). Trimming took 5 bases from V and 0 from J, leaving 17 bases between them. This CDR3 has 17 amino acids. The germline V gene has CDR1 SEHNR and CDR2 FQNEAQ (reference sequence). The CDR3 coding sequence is TGTGCCAGCAGCGCCCGGGGGGGGGATTCTAGCAATCAGCCCCAGCATTTT. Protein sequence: CASSARGGDSSNQPQHF.

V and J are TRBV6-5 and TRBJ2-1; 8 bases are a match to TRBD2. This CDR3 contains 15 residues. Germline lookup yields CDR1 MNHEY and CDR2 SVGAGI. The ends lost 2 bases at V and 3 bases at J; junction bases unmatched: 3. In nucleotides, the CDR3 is TGTGCCAGCAGTTACGGACTAGCTCACTACAATGAGCAGTTCTTC. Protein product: CASSYGLAHYNEQFF.

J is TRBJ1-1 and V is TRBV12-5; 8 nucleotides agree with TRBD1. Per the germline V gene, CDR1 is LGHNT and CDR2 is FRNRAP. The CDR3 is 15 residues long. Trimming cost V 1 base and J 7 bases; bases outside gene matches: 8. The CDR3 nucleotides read TGTGCTAGTGGTTTGGCCTCGGGACAGGTGATTGAAGCTTTCTTT. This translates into CASGLASGQVIEAFF.

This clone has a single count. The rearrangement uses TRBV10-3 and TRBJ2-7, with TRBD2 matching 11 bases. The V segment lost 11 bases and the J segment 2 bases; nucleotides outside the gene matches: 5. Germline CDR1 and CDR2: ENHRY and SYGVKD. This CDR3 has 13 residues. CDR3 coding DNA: TGTGCCGTCTCTAGCGGGAGGACCTACGAGCAGTACTTC. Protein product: CAVSSGRTYEQYF.

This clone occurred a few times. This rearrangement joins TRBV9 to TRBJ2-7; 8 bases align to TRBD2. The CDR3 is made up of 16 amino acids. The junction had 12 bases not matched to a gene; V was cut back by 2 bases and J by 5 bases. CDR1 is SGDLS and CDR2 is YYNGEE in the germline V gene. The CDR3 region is CASSVSPGRGGDEQYF. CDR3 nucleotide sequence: TGTGCCAGCAGCGTGAGTCCGGGCCGGGGGGGGGACGAGCAGTACTTC.

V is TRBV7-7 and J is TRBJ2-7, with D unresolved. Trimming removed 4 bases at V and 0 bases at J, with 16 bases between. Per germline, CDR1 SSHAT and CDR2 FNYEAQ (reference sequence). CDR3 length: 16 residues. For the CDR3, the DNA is TGTGCCAGCAGCTGGGCTTCGACCCTTTCCTCCTACGAGCAGTACTTC. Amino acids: CASSWASTLSSYEQYF.

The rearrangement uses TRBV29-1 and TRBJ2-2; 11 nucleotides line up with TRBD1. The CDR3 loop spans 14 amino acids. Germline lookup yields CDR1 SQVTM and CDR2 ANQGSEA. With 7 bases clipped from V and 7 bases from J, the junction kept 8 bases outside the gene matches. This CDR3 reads CSARTGGGVGELFF. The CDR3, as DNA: TGCAGCGCGCGGACAGGGGGCGGAGTCGGGGAGCTGTTTTTT.

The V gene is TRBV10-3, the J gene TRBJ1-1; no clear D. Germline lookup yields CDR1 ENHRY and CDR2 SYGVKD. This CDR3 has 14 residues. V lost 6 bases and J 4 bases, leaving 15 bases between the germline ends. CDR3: CAISAGISGTEAFF. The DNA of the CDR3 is TGTGCCATCAGCGCGGGAATATCGGGCACTGAAGCTTTCTTT.

The CDR3 here is CASSEQDRVVEAFF. CDR3 in DNA: TGTGCCAGCAGCGAACAGGACAGGGTTGTCGAAGCTTTCTTT. The chain uses TRBV6-1 and TRBJ1-1; 8 nucleotides align to TRBD1. The CDR3 is made up of 14 amino acids. V shed 6 bases and J 8 bases; nucleotides not matched to a gene: 11. Per germline, CDR1 MNHNS and CDR2 SASEGT.

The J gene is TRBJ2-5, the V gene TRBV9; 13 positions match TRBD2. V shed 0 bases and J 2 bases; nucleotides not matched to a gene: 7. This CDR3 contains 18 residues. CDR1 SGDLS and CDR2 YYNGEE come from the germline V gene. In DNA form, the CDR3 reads TGTGCCAGCAGCGTAGCCGGACTAGCGGGAGCCCAGCAAGAGACCCAGTACTTC. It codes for CASSVAGLAGAQQETQYF.

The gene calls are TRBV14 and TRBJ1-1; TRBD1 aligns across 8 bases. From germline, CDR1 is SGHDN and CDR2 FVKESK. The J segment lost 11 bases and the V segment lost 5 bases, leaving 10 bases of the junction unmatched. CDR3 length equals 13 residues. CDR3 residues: CASSGDRSRGAFF. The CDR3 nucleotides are TGTGCCAGCAGCGGGGACAGGTCCCGGGGGGCTTTCTTT.

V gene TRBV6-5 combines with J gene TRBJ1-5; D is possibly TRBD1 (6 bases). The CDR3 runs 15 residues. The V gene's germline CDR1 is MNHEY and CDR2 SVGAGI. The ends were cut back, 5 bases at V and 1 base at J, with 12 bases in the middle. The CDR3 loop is CASSNTGTSNQPQHF. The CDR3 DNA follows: TGTGCCAGCAGTAACACCGGGACAAGCAATCAGCCCCAGCATTTT.

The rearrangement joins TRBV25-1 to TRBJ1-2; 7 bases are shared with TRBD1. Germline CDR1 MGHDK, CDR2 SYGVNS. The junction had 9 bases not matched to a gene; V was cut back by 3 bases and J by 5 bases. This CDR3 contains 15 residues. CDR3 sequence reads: CASSDHQGGGYGYTF. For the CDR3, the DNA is TGTGCCAGCAGTGATCATCAGGGGGGCGGGTATGGCTACACCTTC.

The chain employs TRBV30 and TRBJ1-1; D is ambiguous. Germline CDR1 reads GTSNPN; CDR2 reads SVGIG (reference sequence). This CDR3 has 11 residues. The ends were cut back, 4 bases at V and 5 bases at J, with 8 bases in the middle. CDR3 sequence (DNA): TGTGCCTGGACTGGGCCGACTGAAGCTTTCTTT. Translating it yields CAWTGPTEAFF.

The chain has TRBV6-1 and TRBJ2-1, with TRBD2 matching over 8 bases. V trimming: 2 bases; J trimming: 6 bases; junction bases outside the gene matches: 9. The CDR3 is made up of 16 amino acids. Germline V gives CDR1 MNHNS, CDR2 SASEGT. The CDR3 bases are TGTGCCAGCAGTGAAACGGGACTAGTAATTTTCAATGAGCAGTTCTTC. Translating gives CASSETGLVIFNEQFF.

The CDR3 loop reads CASGAAGREGLHNEQFF. The CDR3 DNA reads as TGTGCCAGCGGTGCTGCCGGGCGGGAGGGCCTACACAATGAGCAGTTCTTC. This chain uses TRBV9 with TRBJ2-1; TRBD2 agrees at 9 bases. Germline values: CDR1 SGDLS, CDR2 YYNGEE. The CDR3 is made up of 17 amino acids. Trimming took 7 bases from V and 5 from J; bases not matched to a gene: 16.

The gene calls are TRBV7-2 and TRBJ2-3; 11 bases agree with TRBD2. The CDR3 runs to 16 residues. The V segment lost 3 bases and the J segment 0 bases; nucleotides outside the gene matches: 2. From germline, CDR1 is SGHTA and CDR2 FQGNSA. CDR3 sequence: CASSLRLAGSTDTQYF. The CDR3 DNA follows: TGTGCCAGCAGCTTGCGACTAGCGGGAAGCACAGATACGCAGTATTTT.